This paragraph covers one TCR beta chain sequence. This record belongs to a study of cytomegalovirus exposure and HLA in healthy donors. Method: immunoSEQ multiplex PCR; TCRdb's copy keeps in-frame clones and lacks some. This table has about 110,000 clones, about nine tenths appearing once. V lost 3 bases to trimming and J lost 2 bases; unmatched junction nucleotides: 4. CDR3 length: 15 residues. From germline, CDR1 is WSHSY and CDR2 SAAADI. This chain joins TRBV10-2 and TRBJ1-3; 7 bases are a match to TRBD1. The sequence came from a woman between 18 and 30 years old in good health and CMV-seropositive. The sample comprised PBMCs. The chain's CDR3 is CASSEQGFAGNTIYF. The CDR3 DNA follows: TGCGCCAGCAGTGAACAGGGGTTCGCTGGAAACACCATATATTTT.